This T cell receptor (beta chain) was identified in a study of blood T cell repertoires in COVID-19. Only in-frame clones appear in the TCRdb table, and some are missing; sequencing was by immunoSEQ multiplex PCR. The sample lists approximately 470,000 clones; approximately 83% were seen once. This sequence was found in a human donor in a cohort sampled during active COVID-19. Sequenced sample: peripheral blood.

The CDR3 DNA reads TGTGCCAGCAGTTTCGGCAGGATCTATGGCTACACCTTC. This sequence encodes CASSFGRIYGYTF. The genes are TRBV28 and TRBJ1-2; D not resolved. CDR1 and CDR2 (germline): MDHEN, SYDVKM. The length of the CDR3 is 13 residues. With 3 bases removed from V and 4 bases from J, the gap between germline ends came to 9 bases.